The 19 T cell receptor beta chains reported below all come from one sample, sequenced in a study of T cell responses to AZD1222 COVID-19 vaccine. Using immunoSEQ multiplex PCR, the repertoire was profiled, and TCRdb retains in-frame clones only, with some absent. The top ten clones hold 7.5% to 9% of a sample with about 110,000 clones, less than 95% of them seen once. The input for sequencing was peripheral blood, taken 28 days after the second AZD1222 dose. The receptors were gathered from an adult who received the AZD1222 COVID-19 vaccine.

The chain carries TRBV19 and TRBJ1-1; possible D gene TRBD1, 5 bases. Germline values: CDR1 LNHDA, CDR2 SQIVND (reference sequence). V dropped 8 bases and J dropped 4 bases, with 20 bases sitting between them. The CDR3 is 15 amino acids. The CDR3 coding sequence is TGTGCCAGTCTACGGACCTTTTCGGGACTCACTGAAGCTTTCTTT. Protein: CASLRTFSGLTEAFF.

V usage is TRBV20-1 and J usage is TRBJ2-1, with 9 bases lining up with TRBD1. The CDR3 runs 15 residues. Germline V lookup: CDR1 DFQATT, CDR2 SNEGSKA (reference sequence). Trimming removed 3 bases from V and 5 bases from J; junction bases left unmatched: 8. CDR3 region: CSASPWDRDDNEQFF. The CDR3 coding sequence is TGCAGTGCTAGTCCTTGGGACAGGGATGACAATGAGCAGTTCTTC.

The chain couples TRBV27 to TRBJ1-5, with D unclear. This CDR3 comprises 15 residues. The germline gives CDR1 MNHEY, CDR2 SMNVEV (reference sequence). Trimming took off 5 bases at V and 2 bases at J, with 13 bases between the two ends. This CDR3 is CASSARQYGNQPQHF. DNA for the CDR3: TGTGCCAGCAGTGCCCGGCAGTACGGCAATCAGCCCCAGCATTTT.

This sequence joins TRBV12-3 or TRBV12-4 and TRBJ1-6; D is unclear. Trimming stripped 5 bases from V and 8 bases from J, with 4 bases between. The CDR3 runs 11 residues. The CDR3, as DNA: TGTGCCAGCAGTAAGGATTCACCCCTCCACTTT. Translated, it gives CASSKDSPLHF.

The table lists this clone with a count of one. The rearrangement joins TRBV5-4 to TRBJ2-3; a possible D gene is TRBD2 (5 bases). Trimming took off 3 bases at V and 2 bases at J, with 13 bases between the two ends. Germline V gives CDR1 SGHNT, CDR2 YYREEE (reference sequence). This CDR3 region has 15 residues. CDR3 amino acids: CASSSQTTFTDTQYF. The CDR3 DNA is TGTGCCAGCAGCTCTCAGACTACCTTCACAGATACGCAGTATTTT.

The genes are TRBV7-9 and TRBJ1-3; D ambiguous. From germline, CDR1 is SEHNR and CDR2 FQNEAQ (reference sequence). There are 17 residues in the CDR3. Between the trimmed V and J ends, which lost 5 bases and 0 bases, there was a span of 17 bases. In DNA, the CDR3 is TGTGCCAGCAGCCCCCGATGGAACCAGGTCTCTGGAAACACCATATATTTT. Translating gives CASSPRWNQVSGNTIYF.

The CDR3 is CASSPRTGELFF. CDR3 DNA sequence: TGTGCCAGCTCACCACGCACCGGGGAGCTGTTTTTT. The rearrangement uses TRBV18 and TRBJ2-2; unclear D gene. Deletions cut 1 base from V and 4 bases from J, with 1 base between. Germline assignment: CDR1 KGHSH and CDR2 LQKENI. The CDR3 has 12 amino acids.

The genes are TRBV5-4 and TRBJ2-2; D is possibly TRBD1 (5 bases). Germline V gene lookup returns CDR1 SGHNT and CDR2 YYREEE (reference sequence). The CDR3 contains 15 residues. Trimming shortened V by 6 bases and J by 4 bases, and 16 bases separated the two germline ends. For the CDR3, the DNA is TGTGCCAGCACCGTCGTTGGGGCTGGCACCGGGGAGCTGTTTTTT. Protein product: CASTVVGAGTGELFF.

The V call is TRBV18, the J call TRBJ1-1, with 9 bases matching TRBD1. CDR1 is KGHSH and CDR2 is LQKENI in the germline V gene. CDR3 length: 13 amino acids. Trimming at V came to 3 bases and at J to 4 bases, leaving 0 bases not matched to a gene. Here the CDR3 DNA reads TGTGCCAGCTCACCGGACAGGGGCACTGAAGCTTTCTTT. This gives the protein CASSPDRGTEAFF.

This clone has only one observation. J is TRBJ1-2 and V is TRBV6-5, with D perhaps TRBD1 (5 bases). Trimming pared 0 bases from V and 6 bases from J, leaving 17 bases between. This CDR3 is 16 amino acids long. CDR1 and CDR2 (germline): MNHEY, SVGAGI. The CDR3 loop reads CASSYSVEGPANGYTF. The CDR3 DNA follows: TGTGCCAGCAGTTACTCAGTTGAGGGACCGGCGAATGGCTACACCTTC.

This sequence joins TRBV19 and TRBJ1-1, with a tentative D call TRBD1 (5 bases). The V end was cut by 3 bases, the J end by 0 bases, with 8 bases between. The length of the CDR3 is 14 residues. Germline assignment: CDR1 LNHDA and CDR2 SQIVND (reference sequence). As DNA, the CDR3 is TGTGCCAGTAGTATGGGGCAGGTGAACACTGAAGCTTTCTTT. This codes for CASSMGQVNTEAFF.

The chain couples TRBV6-2 or TRBV6-3 to TRBJ2-2; unclear D gene. The CDR3 is made up of 14 amino acids. Germline values: CDR1 MNHEY, CDR2 SVGEGT. V was shortened by 0 bases and J by 3 bases, with 5 bases between the two germline ends. CDR3 nucleotides: TGTGCCAGCAGTTACTCGAGTCACACCGGGGAGCTGTTTTTT. It translates to CASSYSSHTGELFF.

The V call is TRBV6-5, the J call TRBJ1-4; D unresolved. This CDR3 has 14 amino acids. The ends were cut back, 0 bases at V and 6 bases at J, with 8 bases in the middle. Germline V gene lookup returns CDR1 MNHEY and CDR2 SVGAGI. CDR3 nucleotides: TGTGCCAGCAGTTACTCGAATGGGGATGAAAAACTGTTTTTT. It translates to CASSYSNGDEKLFF.

V is TRBV18 and J is TRBJ1-2, with D hard to call. Germline CDR1 is KGHSH and CDR2 is LQKENI. The V end was cut by 3 bases, the J end by 4 bases, with 9 bases between. This CDR3 is 13 amino acids long. CDR3 loop: CASSPELPYGYTF. CDR3 nucleotide sequence: TGTGCCAGCTCACCGGAATTACCCTATGGCTACACCTTC.

The chain is built from TRBV7-2 and TRBJ2-5, with TRBD1 as a possible D gene (6 bases). CDR1 SGHTA and CDR2 FQGNSA come from the germline V gene. V shed 2 bases and J shed 4 bases, with 11 bases lying between them. The CDR3 covers 14 residues. The CDR3 loop reads CASSLWGPAETQYF. The CDR3 bases are TGTGCCAGCAGCTTATGGGGGCCAGCAGAGACCCAGTACTTC. Based on the CDR3 plus reference TRBV7-2 and TRBJ2-5, the full variable domain is GAGVSQSPSNKVTEKGKDVELRCDPISGHTALYWYRQSLGQGLEFLIYFQGNSAPDKSGLPSDRFSAERTGGSVSTLTIQRTQQEDSAVYLCASSLWGPAETQYFGPGTRLLVL.

The V and J genes are TRBV5-1 and TRBJ1-6, with 7 bases that match TRBD1. Germline V lookup: CDR1 SGHRS, CDR2 YFSETQ. J gave up 5 bases and V 0 bases, and 5 bases lay outside the gene matches. This CDR3 has 16 amino acids. The CDR3 reads CASSLGQGRNNSPLHF. CDR3 DNA sequence: TGCGCCAGCAGCTTGGGACAGGGAAGGAATAATTCACCCCTCCACTTT.

This chain links TRBV6-1 with TRBJ2-7, with TRBD2 identical over 9 bases. The germline V gene has CDR1 MNHNS and CDR2 SASEGT. The junction had 4 bases not matched to a gene; V was cut back by 1 base and J by 3 bases. This CDR3 region has 15 residues. CDR3 bases: TGTGCCAGCAGTGAAGGGCTAGCGGGGATCTACGAGCAGTACTTC. Its translation: CASSEGLAGIYEQYF.

This chain links TRBV19 with TRBJ1-1, with D tentatively TRBD1 (5 bases). V lost 8 bases to trimming and J lost 8 bases, with 21 bases between them. The CDR3 contains 14 residues. Germline CDR1 and CDR2: LNHDA and SQIVND (reference sequence). CDR3 nucleotide sequence: TGTGCCAGTGACCCCCGGGGCGTTAAGGGGGAAGCTTTCTTT. It encodes CASDPRGVKGEAFF.

This chain connects TRBV7-8 to TRBJ2-7; TRBD1 aligns across 8 bases. Germline CDR1 is SGHVS and CDR2 is FQNEAQ. J lost 5 bases, V lost 3 bases, and 6 bases had no gene match. The CDR3 covers 14 residues. CDR3 nucleotides: TGTGCCAGCAGCTTTACAGGGGGAACGGACGAGCAGTACTTC. Its translation is CASSFTGGTDEQYF.